This TCR beta chain came from a study of OX40 agonist ivuxolimab in advanced cancers. Study context: Under the entry rules, prior anti-PD-1, anti-PD-L1 or anti-CTLA-4 therapy was allowed, and around 36% had some.

Measured with immunoSEQ multiplex PCR; TCRdb has only the in-frame clones, and not every one. The data hold 90,000 or so clones, with about 93% observed a single time. CDR1 and CDR2 (germline): SQVTM, ANQGSEA. V was pared by 7 bases and J by 5 bases, with 18 bases between. The CDR3 spans 14 residues. This TCR came from an adult with an advanced solid tumor such as melanoma, head and neck, liver or kidney cancer. The sample was CD4+ or CD8+ T cells sorted from blood, taken in a trial of the OX40 agonist ivuxolimab. The chain uses TRBV29-1 and TRBJ2-1; D is possibly TRBD1 or TRBD2 (6 bases each). The chain's CDR3 is CSGGAGSVNNEQFF. The CDR3 DNA is TGCAGCGGGGGGGCAGGGAGCGTTAACAATGAGCAGTTCTTC.